These 31 T cell receptor beta chains came from one sample sequenced in a study of T cells after yellow fever vaccination (dated 2019 in TCRdb). The treatment or condition label on this specimen signifies: live attenuated yellow fever vaccine strain. To prepare the library, 5' RACE was applied. The reads were generated on an Illumina HiSeq 2500. TCRdb cleaned the public reads at Q25 with fastp, built clones with MiXCR and kept in-frame beta chains. Records with the same CDR3 protein are collapsed into one entry carrying the most frequent genes and DNA. Counted in this sample were more than 95,000 distinct CDR3 sequences; 7.4% of them appeared once. The ten largest clones take up around 2.3% of the sample. The material was CD4+ T cells sorted from PBMCs, obtained around 10 days after the first yellow fever vaccination. The receptor source for this set is a man aged 18-30 years who received the YFV17D yellow fever vaccine.

This clonotype was recorded at least ten times. This sequence joins TRBV11-2 and TRBJ1-1; D gene uncertain. CDR1 is SGHAT and CDR2 is FQNNGV in the germline V gene. V was clipped by 5 bases and J by 11 bases, with 15 bases between them. The CDR3 covers 12 residues. The DNA of the CDR3 is TGTGCCAGCAGCCCGACGGGCCCACGGGCTTTCTTT. The encoded protein is CASSPTGPRAFF.

In its sample, this clonotype was seen many times. The chain couples TRBV28 to TRBJ2-7; D may be TRBD2 (6 bases). The V gene lost 5 bases and the J gene lost 3 bases, with 11 bases spanning the gap. The CDR3 runs 13 residues. Germline CDR1 MDHEN, CDR2 SYDVKM. The CDR3: CASSAGPIYEQYV. The DNA of the CDR3 is TGTGCCAGCAGTGCGGGACCCATCTACGAGCAGTACGTC.

This clonotype has only a few counts. The chain links TRBV24-1 to TRBJ1-4; the D is unclear. Germline loops: CDR1 KGHDR, CDR2 SFDVKD. The CDR3 covers 14 residues. V was shortened by 4 bases and J by 5 bases, with 10 bases between the two germline ends. The CDR3 DNA reads as TGTGCCACCAGTGACCGCCGGGAAAATGAAAAACTGTTTTTT. It translates to CATSDRRENEKLFF.

The rearrangement uses TRBV12-3 or TRBV12-4 and TRBJ2-5; D ambiguous. There are 13 residues in the CDR3. Trimming stripped 3 bases from V and 2 bases from J, with 7 bases between. Written as DNA, the CDR3 is TGTGCCAGCAGTTTTTTCGGTCAAGAGACCCAGTACTTC. Its protein product is CASSFFGQETQYF.

For this clonotype: Possible read error: a much larger clone is one base away. The chain couples TRBV5-1 to TRBJ2-2; possible D gene TRBD2, 6 bases. From germline, CDR1 is SGHRS and CDR2 YFSETQ. CDR3 length: 15 residues. Trimming stripped 1 base from V and 7 bases from J, with 14 bases between. The CDR3 region is CASSLISGKGGELFF. As DNA, the CDR3 is TGCGCCAGCAGCTTGATTAGCGGAAAGGGCGGGGAGCTGTTTTTT.

This clonotype occurred many times. The rearrangement uses TRBV29-1 and TRBJ2-1, with 12 bases fitting TRBD1. With 1 base clipped from V and 7 bases from J, the junction kept 2 bases outside the gene matches. The CDR3 loop spans 14 amino acids. Germline lookup yields CDR1 SQVTM and CDR2 ANQGSEA. CDR3 protein: CSVEGDRGPNEQFF. In nucleotides, the CDR3 is TGCAGCGTTGAAGGGGACAGGGGGCCGAATGAGCAGTTCTTC.

This clonotype was seen many times. The chain uses TRBV5-8 and TRBJ2-7, with unresolved D. Trimming removed 3 bases from V and 0 bases from J, with 7 bases in between. The CDR3 is made up of 13 amino acids. In germline, CDR1 is SGHTS, CDR2 YDEGEE. CDR3 amino acids: CASSSSYSYEQYF. The DNA for the CDR3 is TGTGCCAGCAGCTCATCCTACTCCTACGAGCAGTACTTC. Based on the CDR3 plus reference TRBV5-8 and TRBJ2-7, the full variable domain is EAGVTQSPTHLIKTRGQQATLRCSPISGHTSVYWYQQALGLGLQFLLWYDEGEERNRGNFPPRFSGRQFPNYSSELNVNALELEDSALYLCASSSSYSYEQYFGPGTRLTVT.

This clonotype was seen a few times. V and J are TRBV7-2 and TRBJ2-7; a possible D gene is TRBD1 (6 bases). The germline gives CDR1 SGHTA, CDR2 FQGNSA. V gave up 0 bases and J gave up 2 bases, with 8 bases separating them. CDR3 length: 14 residues. CDR3 sequence reads: CASSLAAGAYEQYV. The CDR3 nucleotides are TGTGCCAGCAGCTTAGCGGCAGGGGCCTACGAGCAGTACGTC.

This clonotype was observed at least ten times. The J gene is TRBJ1-5, the V gene TRBV20-1, with a possible D match to TRBD1 (5 bases). Between the trimmed V and J ends, which lost 6 bases and 6 bases, there was a span of 12 bases. Germline assignment: CDR1 DFQATT and CDR2 SNEGSKA (reference sequence). This CDR3 spans 12 amino acids. The CDR3, as DNA: TGCAGTGCCCTCGATGGGACTCAGCCCCAGCATTTT. It translates to CSALDGTQPQHF.

This chain joins TRBV11-2 and TRBJ1-5; D gene unclear. V lost 0 bases and J lost 5, with 8 bases in between. The germline gives CDR1 SGHAT, CDR2 FQNNGV. This CDR3 region has 14 residues. Here the CDR3 reads CASSLDRRDQPQHF. The CDR3 DNA follows: TGTGCCAGCAGCTTAGATCGCCGGGATCAGCCCCAGCATTTT. Full variable domain (remainder filled in from reference TRBV11-2 and TRBJ1-5): EAGVAQSPRYKIIEKRQSVAFWCNPISGHATLYWYQQILGQGPKLLIQFQNNGVVDDSQLPKDRFSAERLKGVDSTLKIQPAKLEDSAVYLCASSLDRRDQPQHFGDGTRLSIL.

This clonotype occurred many times. The chain combines TRBV7-7 with TRBJ2-5; 12 bases match TRBD2. The germline V gene has CDR1 SSHAT and CDR2 FNYEAQ (reference sequence). The CDR3 totals 15 residues. The junction had 2 bases not matched to a gene; V was cut back by 5 bases and J by 1 base. The CDR3 protein is CASSRTSGVQETQYF. The CDR3 DNA follows: TGTGCCAGCAGCCGGACTAGCGGGGTCCAAGAGACCCAGTACTTC.

This clonotype was observed many times. The chain carries TRBV20-1 and TRBJ2-3; 7 positions agree with TRBD1. The length of the CDR3 is 16 residues. Germline values: CDR1 DFQATT, CDR2 SNEGSKA (reference sequence). V dropped 6 bases and J dropped 1; count of bases not matched to a gene: 13. In DNA form, the CDR3 reads TGCAGTGCCAACGACCTGATGGGGACAGGCACAGATACGCAGTATTTT. It specifies CSANDLMGTGTDTQYF.

This clonotype was picked up many times. This chain links TRBV2 with TRBJ2-3; either TRBD1 or TRBD2 may supply D (5 bases each). V was cut by 8 bases and J by 4 bases, with 16 bases left in between. Germline V gene sequence: CDR1 SNHLY, CDR2 FYNNEI. CDR3 size: 14 residues. The CDR3, as DNA: TGTGCCAGCCAGTGGGACCCTATTTCAGATACGCAGTATTTT. This translates into CASQWDPISDTQYF.

This clonotype has at least ten counts. The rearrangement links TRBV4-2 to TRBJ2-5; no clear D. The CDR3 sequence is 15 residues long. Germline loops: CDR1 LGHNA, CDR2 YNFKEQ. V shed 4 bases and J shed 4 bases, with 16 bases lying between them. In DNA, the CDR3 is TGTGCCAGCAGCCCCTCGATGGGGTCTACAGAGACCCAGTACTTC. Protein sequence: CASSPSMGSTETQYF.

V and J are TRBV11-2 and TRBJ2-3, with TRBD2 identical over 8 bases. J lost 1 base, V lost 5 bases, and 14 bases had no gene match. Germline V gene data show CDR1 as SGHAT and CDR2 as FQNNGV. This CDR3 has 18 residues. DNA for the CDR3: TGTGCCAGCAGCCCTCGGCGGGGGGCCTCGCCACGCACAGATACGCAGTATTTT. Residues: CASSPRRGASPRTDTQYF. Using reference TRBV11-2 and TRBJ2-3 for the parts outside the CDR3, the full variable domain is EAGVAQSPRYKIIEKRQSVAFWCNPISGHATLYWYQQILGQGPKLLIQFQNNGVVDDSQLPKDRFSAERLKGVDSTLKIQPAKLEDSAVYLCASSPRRGASPRTDTQYFGPGTRLTVL.

This clonotype was observed many times. The chain uses TRBV20-1 and TRBJ1-2; D may be TRBD1 (6 bases). This CDR3 has 13 amino acids. V lost 5 bases to trimming and J lost 6 bases, with 16 bases between them. The V gene's germline CDR1 is DFQATT and CDR2 SNEGSKA (reference sequence). CDR3 loop: CSALREAGDGYTF. The CDR3 bases are TGCAGTGCTCTGAGGGAGGCAGGGGATGGCTACACCTTC.

This clonotype was counted many times. The CDR3 DNA sequence: TGTGCCAGCAGCCCCCCGGGACAGGGGACCGGGGAGCTGTTTTTT. It specifies CASSPPGQGTGELFF. The V and J genes are TRBV4-2 and TRBJ2-2, with 10 bases that match TRBD1. CDR1 is LGHNA and CDR2 is YNFKEQ in the germline V gene. The CDR3 is 15 residues long. V gave up 4 bases and J gave up 5 bases; unmatched junction bases: 4.

This clonotype was picked up a small number of times. The chain has TRBV19 and TRBJ1-5, with D possibly being TRBD1 (6 bases). V shed 7 bases and J shed 1 base, with 17 bases lying between them. This CDR3 contains 16 residues. The germline gives CDR1 LNHDA, CDR2 SQIVND (reference sequence). The CDR3 nucleotides are TGTGCCAGTATGGGGCAGGGGTGGTGGAGCAATCAGCCCCAGCATTTT. The encoded protein is CASMGQGWWSNQPQHF.

This clonotype was seen many times. This chain joins TRBV7-9 and TRBJ1-1; 7 bases align to TRBD1. The CDR3 sequence is 14 residues long. Per the germline V gene, CDR1 is SEHNR and CDR2 is FQNEAQ (reference sequence). V dropped 5 bases and J dropped 9; count of bases not matched to a gene: 12. Here the CDR3 reads CASSTQGRGQQAFF. The CDR3 coding sequence is TGTGCCAGCAGCACGCAGGGGAGGGGGCAGCAAGCTTTCTTT.

Ten or more counts support this clonotype. V usage is TRBV15 and J usage is TRBJ2-5; TRBD2 is a possible D gene (7 bases). Between the trimmed V and J ends, which lost 6 bases and 3 bases, there was a span of 23 bases. Germline V gives CDR1 LNHNV, CDR2 YYDKDF (reference sequence). CDR3 size: 17 residues. In DNA, the CDR3 is TGTGCCACCAGTCCTAGGGGGGGGCCGGCCCCAAAAGAGACCCAGTACTTC. Its translation is CATSPRGGPAPKETQYF.

This clonotype has a count of ten or more. The chain carries TRBV5-1 and TRBJ1-2; a possible D gene is TRBD1 (5 bases). V was cut by 3 bases and J by 0 bases, with 12 bases left in between. CDR1 is SGHRS, CDR2 YFSETQ, per germline. This CDR3 has 15 residues. The CDR3 spells CASSSTGEANYGYTF. As DNA, the CDR3 is TGCGCCAGCAGCTCCACGGGGGAGGCTAACTATGGCTACACCTTC. Looking up the rest from reference TRBV5-1 and TRBJ1-2 gives the full variable domain: KAGVTQTPRYLIKTRGQQVTLSCSPISGHRSVSWYQQTPGQGLQFLFEYFSETQRNKGNFPGRFSGRQFSNSRSEMNVSTLELGDSALYLCASSSTGEANYGYTFGSGTRLTVV.

This clonotype appeared many times. CDR3 residues: CAITPSREETQYF. In DNA, the CDR3 is TGTGCCATCACACCCTCTCGAGAAGAGACCCAGTACTTC. This chain uses TRBV10-3 with TRBJ2-5, with D unresolved. V gave up 7 bases and J gave up 3 bases, with 12 bases separating them. The CDR3 loop spans 13 amino acids. Looked up from germline, CDR1 is ENHRY and CDR2 is SYGVKD.

The chain joins TRBV5-1 to TRBJ2-2, with 8 bases matching TRBD1. Germline V CDR1 and CDR2: SGHRS, YFSETQ. The CDR3 contains 14 residues. After removal of 8 bases from V and 0 bases from J, the junction contained 3 bases not matched to a gene. CDR3 in amino acids: CASGQGPNTGELFF. CDR3 bases: TGCGCCAGTGGACAGGGTCCGAACACCGGGGAGCTGTTTTTT.

This clonotype was recorded a few times. The V gene is TRBV20-1, the J gene TRBJ1-1; D remains ambiguous. V lost 0 bases, J lost 0 bases, and 14 bases lay in between. Germline V gene sequence: CDR1 DFQATT, CDR2 SNEGSKA (reference sequence). This CDR3 contains 16 residues. CDR3 protein: CSARDRRAQMNTEAFF. CDR3 coding DNA: TGCAGTGCTAGAGATCGAAGGGCCCAGATGAACACTGAAGCTTTCTTT.

This clonotype has at least ten counts. A read error may produce the germline difference seen at one junction end. The gene calls are TRBV7-2 and TRBJ2-5; no reliable D call. CDR1 is SGHTA, CDR2 FQGNSA, per germline. This CDR3 contains 14 residues. CDR3 residues: CASSLVIDQGTQYF. The CDR3 DNA reads TGTGCCAGCAGCTTAGTAATCGACCAAGGGACCCAGTACTTC.

This clonotype has at least ten counts. The chain joins TRBV20-1 to TRBJ1-6; unclear D gene. V was trimmed by 3 bases and J by 9 bases, leaving 6 bases between them. The length of the CDR3 is 11 residues. CDR1 is DFQATT and CDR2 is SNEGSKA in the germline V gene (reference sequence). The CDR3 sequence is CSASRISPLHF. DNA of the CDR3: TGCAGTGCTAGTCGCATTTCACCCCTCCACTTT.

In its sample, this clonotype was seen a few times. The chain employs TRBV7-2 and TRBJ2-1; TRBD2 matches 9 bases. Germline CDR1 and CDR2: SGHTA and FQGNSA. This CDR3 region has 16 residues. V lost 4 bases and J lost 9; bases outside the gene matches: 13. As DNA, the CDR3 is TGTGCCAGCAGCTCGGGCTTGGCTAGCGGGGAAAGTGAGCAGTTCTTC. Amino acids: CASSSGLASGESEQFF.

Notes on this clonotype: This may be a read error: a much more frequent sequence differs by one nucleotide. This sequence joins TRBV20-1 and TRBJ2-3, with 9 bases that match TRBD2. Germline CDR1 DFQATT, CDR2 SNEGSKA (reference sequence). The CDR3 is made up of 16 amino acids. The CDR3 coding sequence is TGCACTGCTAGACCGGTGCTAGCGGGGAACACAGATACGCAGTATTTT. This encodes CTARPVLAGNTDTQYF.

Ten or more counts support this clonotype. V usage is TRBV6-5 and J usage is TRBJ2-5; 14 nucleotides agree with TRBD2. The CDR3 has 14 residues. V was clipped by 7 bases and J by 7 bases; unmatched bases: 5. Germline CDR1 MNHEY, CDR2 SVGAGI. The CDR3 DNA reads TGTGCCAGCAAAGGACTAGCGGGGGGTGGGACCCAGTACTTC. Protein sequence: CASKGLAGGGTQYF.

This clonotype was seen ten or more times. V gene TRBV28 combines with J gene TRBJ1-1, with D perhaps TRBD1 (6 bases). The CDR3 is 15 residues long. The V gene's germline CDR1 is MDHEN and CDR2 SYDVKM. V was cut by 3 bases and J by 1 base, with 12 bases left in between. Written as DNA, the CDR3 is TGTGCCAGCAGTTTTGGGGGGGCTGGGAACACTGAAGCTTTCTTT. Its translation: CASSFGGAGNTEAFF.

This clonotype was seen repeatedly, ten times or more. The chain recombines TRBV5-5 with TRBJ2-7; 10 nucleotides align to TRBD1. CDR1 SGHKS and CDR2 YYEKEE come from the germline V gene (reference sequence). Germline trimming cut 4 bases from V and 4 bases from J; bases unmatched to any gene: 8. CDR3 size: 15 residues. The CDR3 is CASSRGTGVSYEQYV. CDR3 DNA sequence: TGTGCCAGCAGCCGCGGGACAGGGGTTTCTTACGAGCAGTACGTC.